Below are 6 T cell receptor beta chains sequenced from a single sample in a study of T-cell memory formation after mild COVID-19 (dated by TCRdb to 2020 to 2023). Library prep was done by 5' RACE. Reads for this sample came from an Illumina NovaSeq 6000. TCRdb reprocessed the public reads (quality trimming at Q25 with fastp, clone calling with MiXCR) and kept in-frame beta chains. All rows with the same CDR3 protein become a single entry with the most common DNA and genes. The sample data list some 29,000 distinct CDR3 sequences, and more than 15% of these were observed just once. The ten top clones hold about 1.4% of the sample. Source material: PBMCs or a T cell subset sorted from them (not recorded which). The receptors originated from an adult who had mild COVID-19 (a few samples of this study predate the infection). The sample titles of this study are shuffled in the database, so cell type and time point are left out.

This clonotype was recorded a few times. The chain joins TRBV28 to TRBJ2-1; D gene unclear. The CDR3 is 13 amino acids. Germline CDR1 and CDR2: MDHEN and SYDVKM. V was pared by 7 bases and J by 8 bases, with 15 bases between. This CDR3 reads CASTRPNGHEQFF. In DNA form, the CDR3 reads TGTGCCAGCACCCGACCCAACGGGCATGAGCAGTTCTTC.

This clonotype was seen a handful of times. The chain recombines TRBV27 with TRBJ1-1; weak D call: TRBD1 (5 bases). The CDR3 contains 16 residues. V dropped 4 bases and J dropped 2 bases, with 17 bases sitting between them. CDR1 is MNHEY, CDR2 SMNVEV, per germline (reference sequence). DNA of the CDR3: TGTGCCAGCAGTTCACGACAGAGGGTAGGCAACACTGAAGCTTTCTTT. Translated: CASSSRQRVGNTEAFF.

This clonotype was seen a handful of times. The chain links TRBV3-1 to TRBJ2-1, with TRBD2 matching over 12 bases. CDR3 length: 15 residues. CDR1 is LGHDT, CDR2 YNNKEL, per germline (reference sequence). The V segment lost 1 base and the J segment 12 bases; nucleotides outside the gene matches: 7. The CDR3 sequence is CASSQATSGGFGQFF. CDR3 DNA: TGTGCCAGCAGCCAAGCGACTAGCGGGGGTTTTGGGCAGTTCTTC.

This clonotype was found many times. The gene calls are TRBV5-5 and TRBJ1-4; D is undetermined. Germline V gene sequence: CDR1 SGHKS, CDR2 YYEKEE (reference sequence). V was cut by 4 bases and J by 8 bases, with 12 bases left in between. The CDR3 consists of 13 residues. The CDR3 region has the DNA TGTGCCAGCAGCCCCGGGATTCTCGAAAAACTGTTTTTT. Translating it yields CASSPGILEKLFF.

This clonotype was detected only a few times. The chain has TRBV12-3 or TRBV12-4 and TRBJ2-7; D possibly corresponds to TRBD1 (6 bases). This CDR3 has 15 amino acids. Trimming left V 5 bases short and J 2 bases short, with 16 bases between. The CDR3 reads CASSRYRAGAYEQYF. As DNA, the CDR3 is TGTGCCAGCAGTCGCTATCGGGCAGGGGCCTACGAGCAGTACTTC.

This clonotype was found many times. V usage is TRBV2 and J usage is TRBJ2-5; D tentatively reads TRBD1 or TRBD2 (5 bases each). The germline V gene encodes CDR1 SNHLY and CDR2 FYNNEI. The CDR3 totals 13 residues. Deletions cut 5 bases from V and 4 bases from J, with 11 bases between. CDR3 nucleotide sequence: TGTGCCAGCAGTTTGGGACGCCTAGAGACCCAGTACTTC. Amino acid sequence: CASSLGRLETQYF.